One and the same sample provided the 8 T cell receptor beta chains below, sequenced in a study of T cells in Graves' hyperthyroidism and ophthalmopathy. RNA transcripts gave rise to amplified TCR beta CDR3 regions. The TCR CDR3 was amplified in a first-round RT-PCR using the HTBI primer set. TCRdb re-analysed the multiplex PCR reads in MiXCR, keeping a single row per CDR3 protein. The sample includes approximately 710,000 distinct CDR3 sequences, 15% to 20% seen only once; the top ten take roughly 15%. What was sequenced was blood. All receptors derive from a man aged 50-60 years with Graves' hyperthyroidism.

This clonotype was recorded at least ten times. V and J are TRBV28 and TRBJ1-2; D is perhaps TRBD1 (6 bases). V was trimmed by 5 bases and J by 0 bases, leaving 19 bases between them. Germline CDR1 MDHEN, CDR2 SYDVKM. The CDR3 spans 17 residues. CDR3 DNA sequence: TGTGCCAGCAGTGTCACGGGACACCGAATGACTAACTATGGCTACACCTTC. Encoded protein: CASSVTGHRMTNYGYTF.

This clonotype appeared a few times. The chain combines TRBV18 with TRBJ2-6; no reliable D call. The germline V gene encodes CDR1 KGHSH and CDR2 LQKENI. V lost 4 bases to trimming and J lost 0 bases, with 7 bases between them. This CDR3 is built from 15 residues. The CDR3 coding sequence is TGTGCCAGCTCACGGATCGACTCTGGGGCCAACGTCCTGACTTTC. As protein: CASSRIDSGANVLTF. The variable domain in full, with the rest retrieved from reference TRBV18 and TRBJ2-6, is NAGVMQNPRHLVRRRGQEARLRCSPMKGHSHVYWYRQLPEEGLKFMVYLQKENIIDESGMPKERFSAEFPKEGPSILRIQQVVRGDSAAYFCASSRIDSGANVLTFGAGSRLTVL.

This clonotype has at least ten counts. The rearrangement joins TRBV9 to TRBJ2-3, with 8 bases aligning to TRBD2. The germline V gene has CDR1 SGDLS and CDR2 YYNGEE. The CDR3 loop spans 14 amino acids. Losses at the gene ends were 4 bases for V and 4 bases for J; bases not matched to a gene: 5. The CDR3 DNA sequence: TGTGCCAGCAGCCTCGGGAGGGCCCCAGATACGCAGTATTTT. Its protein is CASSLGRAPDTQYF.

The table lists this clonotype with many counts. The chain recombines TRBV11-2 with TRBJ2-1, with 7 bases identical to TRBD2. The length of the CDR3 is 16 residues. Trimming cost V 4 bases and J 5 bases; bases outside gene matches: 11. The V gene's germline CDR1 is SGHAT and CDR2 FQNNGV. This chain's CDR3 is CASSSGVAGEHNEQFF. CDR3 DNA: TGTGCCAGCAGCTCCGGAGTTGCGGGAGAGCACAATGAGCAGTTCTTC. Together with reference TRBV11-2 and TRBJ2-1, the CDR3 gives the full variable domain: EAGVAQSPRYKIIEKRQSVAFWCNPISGHATLYWYQQILGQGPKLLIQFQNNGVVDDSQLPKDRFSAERLKGVDSTLKIQPAKLEDSAVYLCASSSGVAGEHNEQFFGPGTRLTVL.

This clonotype occurred once. A much bigger clone sits one base away, suggesting this may be a read error. V usage is TRBV28 and J usage is TRBJ2-2; 11 bases fit TRBD1. Losses at the gene ends were 5 bases for V and 2 bases for J; bases not matched to a gene: 13. The CDR3 extends over 19 amino acids. The germline CDR1 and CDR2 sequences are MDHEN and SYDVKM. CDR3 nucleotide sequence: TGTGCCAGCAGTGATTTGCCCCGGGACAGGGGGATCAACACCGGGGAGCTGTTTTTT. Amino acid sequence: CASSDLPRDRGINTGELFF.

The table lists this clonotype with a few counts. The chain links TRBV18 to TRBJ1-1; no definite D call. The CDR3 is 13 amino acids. Trimming removed 5 bases from V and 1 base from J, with 8 bases in between. Germline assignment: CDR1 KGHSH and CDR2 LQKENI. The CDR3 sequence is CASSGGTNTEAFF. The CDR3 coding sequence is TGTGCCAGCTCAGGCGGTACGAACACTGAAGCTTTCTTT.

This clonotype occurred many times. This sequence joins TRBV28 and TRBJ1-5; D perhaps matches TRBD1 (5 bases). The germline gives CDR1 MDHEN, CDR2 SYDVKM. The CDR3 covers 14 residues. V shed 2 bases and J shed 6 bases, with 11 bases lying between them. Written as DNA, the CDR3 is TGTGCCAGCAGTTTAGGGGGGGGTGTTCAGCCCCAGCATTTT. Translated: CASSLGGGVQPQHF.

In this sample, this clonotype turned up a few times. The gene calls are TRBV6-1 and TRBJ2-7; D unresolved. The germline CDR1 and CDR2 sequences are MNHNS and SASEGT. Trimming stripped 5 bases from V and 7 bases from J, with 9 bases between. The CDR3 covers 11 residues. The DNA of the CDR3 is TGTGCCAGCAGTTATATGGCAGAGCAGTACTTC. It specifies CASSYMAEQYF.